This TCR beta chain was observed in a study of blood T cell repertoires in COVID-19. Overall study context: Sites in the United States, Italy and Spain provided acute and convalescent COVID-19 samples. Nucleic acid was either cDNA or gDNA, and it came from T cells, B-cell-depleted T cells, or PBMCs.

This clone was counted a few times. Original analysis: Amplification from reference gene primers served as the basis for estimated nucleated cell counts. Clones were sequenced by immunoSEQ multiplex PCR, and TCRdb holds only the in-frame ones, with some missing. V and J calls and clone size are as listed in that table; D and trimming were resolved from the DNA. The sample contains roughly 70,000 clones, around three quarters of which appear only once. V lost 4 bases and J lost 2; bases outside the gene matches: 5. The CDR3 is 16 amino acids. The chain is built from TRBV5-3 and TRBJ2-3, with TRBD2 matching 12 bases. TRBV5-3 is known as an ORF, though its function is uncertain. The sequenced sample was peripheral blood. The clonotype comes from a human donor in a cohort sampled during active COVID-19. The CDR3 DNA sequence: TGTGCCAGAAGCCCAGGACTAGCGGGGCCCACAGATACGCAGTATTTT. Its protein product is CARSPGLAGPTDTQYF.